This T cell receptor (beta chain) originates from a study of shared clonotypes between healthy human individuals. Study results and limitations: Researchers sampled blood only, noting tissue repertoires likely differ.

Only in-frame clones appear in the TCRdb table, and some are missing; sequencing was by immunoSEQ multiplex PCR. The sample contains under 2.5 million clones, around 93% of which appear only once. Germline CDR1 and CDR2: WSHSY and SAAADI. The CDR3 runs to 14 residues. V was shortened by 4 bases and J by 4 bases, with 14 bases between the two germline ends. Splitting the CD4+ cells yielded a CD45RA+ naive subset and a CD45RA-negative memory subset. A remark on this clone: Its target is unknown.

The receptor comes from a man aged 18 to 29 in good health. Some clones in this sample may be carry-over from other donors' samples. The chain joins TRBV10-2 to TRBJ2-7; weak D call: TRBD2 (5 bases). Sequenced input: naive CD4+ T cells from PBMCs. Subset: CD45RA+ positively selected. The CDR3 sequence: CASSVAPRVYEQYF. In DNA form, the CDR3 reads TGCGCCAGCAGTGTGGCTCCGAGGGTGTACGAGCAGTACTTC.